This T cell receptor beta chain was identified during a study of ipilimumab plus nivolumab after autologous stem cell transplantation. Background on the study: Patients received a median of about five ipilimumab and 8 or 9 nivolumab doses.

Patients got ipilimumab 1 mg/kg beginning 14 to 28 days post-transplant. Patients got 3 mg/kg IV nivolumab weeks 1, 4, 7, 10, then biweekly through week 26. Concerning this clone itself: Its antigen is unidentified.

Clones were sequenced by immunoSEQ multiplex PCR, and TCRdb holds only the in-frame ones, with some missing. The table shows some 5,000 clones, with roughly 79% occurring only once. Study-wide points: Authors suggest TCR repertoire, Treg phenotype and gut microbiota support further study.

This CDR3 spans 13 amino acids. The germline gives CDR1 LNHDA, CDR2 SQIVND (reference sequence). V was shortened by 10 bases and J by 6 bases, with 16 bases between the two germline ends. The material sequenced was PBMCs, taken in a trial of ipilimumab plus nivolumab as post-transplant consolidation. The chain recombines TRBV19 with TRBJ1-5; D gene uncertain. The TCR sequence derives from a male donor with multiple myeloma. For the CDR3, the DNA is TGTGCCACCACCCGGGCCCACTCTCAGCCCCAGCATTTT. This codes for CATTRAHSQPQHF.